This record concerns one TCR beta chain sequence. The data were taken from a study of shared clonotypes between healthy human individuals. About the research overall: Two female and three male donors aged 18 to 49 were enrolled.

Generated by immunoSEQ multiplex PCR, the TCRdb table keeps only in-frame clones and is missing some. The sample carries about 230,000 clones, 50% to 75% recorded once. Every contributor of samples was a Caucasian grown-up residing in Nashville, Tennessee. CD4+ cells yielded CD45RA+ naive and CD45RA-negative memory subsets. The V gene lost 0 bases and the J gene lost 5 bases, with 9 bases spanning the gap. The CDR3 is 13 amino acids. In germline, CDR1 is SGHRS, CDR2 YFSETQ. What was sequenced was memory CD4+ T cells sorted from blood. Subset given: CD45RA-negative fraction. This sequence was found in a man aged 25-40 years in good health. The chain uses TRBV5-1 and TRBJ2-7; the D is unclear. This CDR3 is CASSLVLSDEQYF. The CDR3 nucleotides read TGCGCCAGCAGCTTGGTTCTATCCGACGAGCAGTACTTC.